Included here is one T cell receptor (beta chain) sequence, with context. One end of the junction does not line up with germline, which may come from a read error. This record belongs to a study of tumor and adjacent non-tumor tissue in lung cancer. Across the study: Patients comprised 12 adenocarcinoma, a couple of squamous cell carcinoma and 1 small cell lung cancer. Aged about 31 to 80 years, patients included roughly 10 men and a handful of women with stage I to III disease.

Three rounds of nested PCR, following a modified ARM-PCR protocol, produced the TCRbeta library. In TCRdb, the multiplex PCR reads were re-called with MiXCR into one record per CDR3 protein. In the table there are about 76,000 distinct CDR3 sequences, roughly 80% of which are singletons. This CDR3 region has 14 residues. Germline-derived CDR1 and CDR2 are MNHEY and SVGAGI. RNA was extracted from bulk tissue without any cell sorting. More than 3 cm separated this lung sample from the edge of the tumor. This chain connects TRBV6-5 to TRBJ1-1; no definite D call. The TCR originated in a man aged 60 to 75 with non-small cell lung cancer. Source material: distant non-tumor lung tissue. For the CDR3, the DNA is TGTACCAGCAGAACCGGTAGTATGAACATTGAAGCTTTCTTT. Amino acid sequence: CTSRTGSMNIEAFF.